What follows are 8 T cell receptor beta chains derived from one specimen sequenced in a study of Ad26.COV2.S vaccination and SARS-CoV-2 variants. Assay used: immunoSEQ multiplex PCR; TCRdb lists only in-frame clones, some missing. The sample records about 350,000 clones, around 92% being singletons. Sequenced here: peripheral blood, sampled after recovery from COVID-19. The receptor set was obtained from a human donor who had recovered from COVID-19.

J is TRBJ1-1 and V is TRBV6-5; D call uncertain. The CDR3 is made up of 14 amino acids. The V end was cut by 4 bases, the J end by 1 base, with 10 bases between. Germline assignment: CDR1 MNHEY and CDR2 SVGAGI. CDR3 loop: CASSFGPGNTEAFF. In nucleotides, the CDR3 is TGTGCCAGCAGTTTCGGCCCAGGGAACACTGAAGCTTTCTTT.

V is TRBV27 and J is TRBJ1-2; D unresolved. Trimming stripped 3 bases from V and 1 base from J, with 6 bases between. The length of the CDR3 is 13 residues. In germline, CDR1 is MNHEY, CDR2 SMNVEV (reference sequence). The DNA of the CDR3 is TGTGCCAGCAGTTTGAAGGTTAACTATGGCTACACCTTC. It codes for CASSLKVNYGYTF.

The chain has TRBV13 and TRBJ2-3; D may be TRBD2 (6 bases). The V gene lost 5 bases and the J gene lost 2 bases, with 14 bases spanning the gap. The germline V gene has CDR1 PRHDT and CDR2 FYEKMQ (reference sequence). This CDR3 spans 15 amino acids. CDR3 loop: CASSMGLAYTDTQYF. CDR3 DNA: TGTGCCAGCAGCATGGGACTGGCATACACAGATACGCAGTATTTT.

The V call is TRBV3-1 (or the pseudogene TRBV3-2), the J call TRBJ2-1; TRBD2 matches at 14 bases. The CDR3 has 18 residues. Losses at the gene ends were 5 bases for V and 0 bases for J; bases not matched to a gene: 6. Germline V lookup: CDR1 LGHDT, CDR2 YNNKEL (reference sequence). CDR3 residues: CASSWTSGGPSSYNEQFF. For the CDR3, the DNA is TGTGCCAGCAGCTGGACTAGCGGGGGGCCCAGCTCCTACAATGAGCAGTTCTTC.

CDR3 sequence reads: CASTQGLVTNSPLHF. The CDR3 DNA reads as TGTGCCAGCACCCAGGGGTTGGTTACCAATTCACCCCTCCACTTT. The chain recombines TRBV2 with TRBJ1-6; TRBD1 is a possible D gene (6 bases). There are 15 residues in the CDR3. The V gene lost 7 bases and the J gene lost 7 bases, with 17 bases spanning the gap. Germline CDR1 is SNHLY and CDR2 is FYNNEI.

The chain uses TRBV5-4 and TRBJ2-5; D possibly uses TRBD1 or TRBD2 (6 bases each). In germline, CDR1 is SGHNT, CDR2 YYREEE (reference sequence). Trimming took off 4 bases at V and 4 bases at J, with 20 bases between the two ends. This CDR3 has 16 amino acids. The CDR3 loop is CASSQRGRGFGETQYF. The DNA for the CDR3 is TGTGCCAGCAGCCAACGGGGGCGCGGTTTTGGAGAGACCCAGTACTTC.

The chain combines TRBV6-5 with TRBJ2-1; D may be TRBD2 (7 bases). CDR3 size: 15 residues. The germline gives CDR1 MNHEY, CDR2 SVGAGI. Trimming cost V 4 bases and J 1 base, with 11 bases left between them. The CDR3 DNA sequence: TGTGCCAGCAGTTTCGGGGGGCAATCCTACAATGAGCAGTTCTTC. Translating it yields CASSFGGQSYNEQFF.

CDR3 residues: CASSLSIPEFYEQYF. Written as DNA, the CDR3 is TGTGCCAGCAGTTTATCGATTCCAGAATTCTACGAGCAGTACTTC. The J gene is TRBJ2-7, the V gene TRBV27, with D uncertain. CDR3 length: 15 amino acids. The ends were cut back, 0 bases at V and 3 bases at J, with 12 bases in the middle. Germline CDR1 reads MNHEY; CDR2 reads SMNVEV (reference sequence).